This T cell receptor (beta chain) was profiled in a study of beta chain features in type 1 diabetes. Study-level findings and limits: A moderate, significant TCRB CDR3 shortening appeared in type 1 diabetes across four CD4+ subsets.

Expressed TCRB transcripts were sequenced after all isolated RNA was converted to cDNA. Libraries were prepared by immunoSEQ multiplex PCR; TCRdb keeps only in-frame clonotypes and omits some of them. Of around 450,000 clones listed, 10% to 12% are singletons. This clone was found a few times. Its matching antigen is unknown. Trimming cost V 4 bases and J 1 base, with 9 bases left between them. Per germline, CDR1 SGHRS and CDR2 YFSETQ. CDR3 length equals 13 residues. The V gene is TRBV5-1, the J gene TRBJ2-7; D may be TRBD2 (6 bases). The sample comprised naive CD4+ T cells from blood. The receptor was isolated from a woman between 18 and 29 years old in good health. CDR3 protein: CASSLEGSYEQYV. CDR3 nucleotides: TGCGCCAGCAGCCTGGAGGGTTCCTACGAGCAGTACGTC.